This TCR beta chain was sequenced during a study of CD8+ T cells in alopecia areata. With respect to this clone: The antigen is unknown.

Study results and caveats: Shared TCR sequences were less clear between patients than in mice, possibly partly from HLA diversity.

cDNA reverse transcribed from extracted RNA served as the sequencing template. Method: immunoSEQ multiplex PCR; TCRdb's copy keeps in-frame clones and lacks some. The sample includes almost 250,000 clones, around two thirds seen only once; the top ten take approximately 1.2%. As part of sample collection, lesional scalp punch biopsies and peripheral blood were taken from alopecia areata patients. The sample in question was CD4+ T cells sorted from blood, obtained at week 0. This TCR was sampled from a human donor with alopecia areata.

CDR3 DNA sequence: TGTGCCAGCAGCTTAGTCGCGACCACCGGGGAGCTGTTTTTT. As protein: CASSLVATTGELFF. V gene TRBV7-9 combines with J gene TRBJ2-2, with D unclear. CDR1 and CDR2 (germline): SEHNR, FQNEAQ (reference sequence). V was shortened by 1 base and J by 4 bases, with 7 bases between the two germline ends. The CDR3 sequence is 14 residues long.